These 3 T cell receptor beta chains share one sample of origin, sequenced in a study of OX40 agonist ivuxolimab in advanced cancers. The library was obtained by the immunoSEQ multiplex PCR assay. Entries here come from immuneACCESS through TCRdb and include only in-frame sequences with V and J called. Some clones fail to appear in such tables; in the studies checked, an unresolved V gene covers under half of the shortfall, and the cause of the remainder is unknown. This sample is represented by 70,000 to 95,000 clones; 86% of them were singletons. Clones ranked in the top ten supply about 6.9% of the sample. Specimen: CD4+ or CD8+ T cells sorted from blood, collected in a trial of the OX40 agonist ivuxolimab. The origin of the receptors is an adult with an advanced solid tumor such as melanoma, head and neck, liver or kidney cancer.

V and J are TRBV5-4 and TRBJ1-2; unclear D gene. Trimming shortened V by 5 bases and J by 8 bases, and 28 bases separated the two germline ends. Germline V gene data show CDR1 as SGHNT and CDR2 as YYREEE (reference sequence). This CDR3 is built from 17 residues. CDR3 bases: TGTGCCAGCAGTAGGGCAGATCTTCGTAGTCGTGGGGAGGGCTACACCTTC. This sequence encodes CASSRADLRSRGEGYTF.

V and J are TRBV28 and TRBJ2-7, with 11 bases fitting TRBD2. V lost 9 bases to trimming and J lost 2 bases; unmatched junction nucleotides: 9. The CDR3 is 15 amino acids. The germline CDR1 and CDR2 sequences are MDHEN and SYDVKM. The DNA of the CDR3 is TGTGCCAGTATGGTAGCGGGAGGGCAGACCTACGAGCAGTACTTC. This codes for CASMVAGGQTYEQYF.

The V gene is TRBV28, the J gene TRBJ2-2; 8 bases fit TRBD2. The CDR3 has 12 amino acids. Trimming removed 5 bases from V and 8 bases from J; junction bases left unmatched: 1. Germline V gene data show CDR1 as MDHEN and CDR2 as SYDVKM. Here the CDR3 reads CASSAGGGELFF. The CDR3 region has the DNA TGTGCCAGCAGTGCGGGGGGAGGGGAGCTGTTTTTT. Supplemented by reference TRBV28 and TRBJ2-2, the full variable domain reads DVKVTQSSRYLVKRTGEKVFLECVQDMDHENMFWYRQDPGLGLRLIYFSYDVKMKEKGDIPEGYSVSREKKERFSLILESASTNQTSMYLCASSAGGGELFFGEGSRLTVL.